This TCR beta chain was found in a study of a mutant IDH1 vaccine in newly diagnosed glioma. About the study: During weeks 1, 3, 5, 7, 11, 15, 19 and 23, patients received eight vaccinations. Earlier therapy was either radiotherapy, temozolomide, or both, and most got both.

Time point denoted: week 11, during vaccination. Every vaccine dose comprised 300 ug of mutant IDH1 20-mer peptide plus topical imiquimod. Sequencing was performed with immunoSEQ multiplex PCR; in TCRdb, only in-frame clones are kept and a portion is missing. This sample has 38,000 or so clones, with 80% found just once. A few counts support this clone. What it recognizes is unknown. The CDR3 runs 14 residues. Trimming shortened V by 2 bases and J by 6 bases, and 12 bases separated the two germline ends. Looked up from germline, CDR1 is SGDLS and CDR2 is YYNGEE. The rearrangement uses TRBV9 and TRBJ1-5; D is uncertain. The sequenced sample was peripheral blood mononuclear cells (PBMCs), obtained from a glioma patient whose treatment included an IDH1 peptide vaccine. This TCR came from a woman aged 25 to 39 with glioma. Some clones in this sample may be carry-over from other donors' samples. CDR3: CASSVDTGAQPQHF. CDR3 coding DNA: TGTGCCAGCAGCGTCGATACTGGAGCTCAGCCCCAGCATTTT.